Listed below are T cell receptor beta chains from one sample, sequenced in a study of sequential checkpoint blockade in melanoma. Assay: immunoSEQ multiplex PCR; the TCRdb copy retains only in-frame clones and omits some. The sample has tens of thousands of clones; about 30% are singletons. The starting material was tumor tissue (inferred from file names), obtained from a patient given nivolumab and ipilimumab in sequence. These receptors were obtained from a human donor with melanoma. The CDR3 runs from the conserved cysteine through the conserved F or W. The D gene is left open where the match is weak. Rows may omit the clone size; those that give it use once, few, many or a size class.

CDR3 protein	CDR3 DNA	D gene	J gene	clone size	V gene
CASGGLDSYEQYF	TGTGCCAGCGGTGGCCTCGACTCCTACGAGCAGTACTTC	-	TRBJ2-7	few	TRBV28
CASSATSGQGNGYTF	TGTGCCAGCAGCGCCACCTCAGGACAGGGGAATGGCTACACCTTC	TRBD1	TRBJ1-2	few	TRBV9
CASRATGQTSYEQYF	TGTGCCAGCAGAGCAACCGGACAGACCTCCTACGAGCAGTACTTC	-	TRBJ2-7	medium-sized	TRBV6-8
CASSLVSNTGELFF	TGTGCCAGCAGCTTAGTTTCAAACACCGGGGAGCTGTTTTTT	-	TRBJ2-2	many	TRBV11-3
CASSNSGGVGETQYF	TGCGCCAGCAGCAATAGCGGGGGGGTTGGTGAGACCCAGTACTTC	TRBD2	TRBJ2-5	-	TRBV4-1
CASSVAGENTEAFF	TGTGCCAGCAGCGTAGCTGGAGAGAACACTGAAGCTTTCTTT	-	TRBJ1-1	-	TRBV9
CASSHRGGTGELFF	TGTGCCAGCAGTCACAGGGGAGGGACCGGGGAGCTGTTTTTT	-	TRBJ2-2	-	TRBV9
CSVTPPGGGHNTGELFF	TGCAGCGTTACTCCTCCCGGGGGGGGGCATAACACCGGGGAGCTGTTTTTT	TRBD2	TRBJ2-2	once	TRBV29-1
CASSYGTSGREETQYF	TGTGCCAGCAGTTACGGGACTAGCGGGAGGGAAGAGACCCAGTACTTC	TRBD2	TRBJ2-5	few	TRBV6-8
CASLIGNEQFF	TGTGCCAGCCTGATAGGCAATGAGCAGTTCTTC	-	TRBJ2-1	few	TRBV14
CASSYGQGGMDTEAFF	TGCGCCAGCAGCTATGGACAGGGGGGAATGGACACTGAAGCTTTCTTT	TRBD1	TRBJ1-1	-	TRBV5-1
CAWSVGPGNQPQHF	TGTGCCTGGAGTGTAGGGCCCGGGAATCAGCCCCAGCATTTT	-	TRBJ1-5	few	TRBV30
CASSSGDSGTQYF	TGTGCCAGCAGCTCCGGGGATTCTGGGACCCAGTACTTC	-	TRBJ2-5	few	TRBV9
CASSPETSGRLYEQYF	TGTGCCAGCAGCCCAGAAACTAGCGGGAGACTTTACGAGCAGTACTTC	TRBD2	TRBJ2-7	few	TRBV11-3
CASSLLTGGVASYEQYF	TGTGCCAGCAGTTTACTCACAGGGGGGGTAGCGTCCTACGAGCAGTACTTC	-	TRBJ2-7	few	TRBV28
CASSYSFRARFFYGYTF	TGTGCCAGCAGTTACTCGTTCAGGGCCCGTTTTTTCTATGGCTACACCTTC	-	TRBJ1-2	few	TRBV6-8
CASSEGEFSTDTQYF	TGTGCCAGCAGTGAGGGAGAATTTAGCACAGATACGCAGTATTTT	-	TRBJ2-3	-	TRBV6-8
CAWAGQGNTEAFF	TGTGCCTGGGCGGGACAAGGGAACACTGAAGCTTTCTTT	-	TRBJ1-1	-	TRBV30
CASRASGGVTDTQYF	TGTGCCAGTAGGGCTAGCGGGGGGGTAACAGATACGCAGTATTTT	TRBD2	TRBJ2-3	once	TRBV19
CASRIDFQTEAFF	TGTGCCAGCAGAATAGACTTCCAGACTGAAGCTTTCTTT	-	TRBJ1-1	few	TRBV28
CASTGQGAGETQYF	TGTGCCAGCACGGGACAGGGGGCTGGTGAGACCCAGTACTTC	TRBD1	TRBJ2-5	many	TRBV6-8
CASSLGVTTNEKLFF	TGCGCCAGCAGCTTGGGAGTCACAACTAATGAAAAACTGTTTTTT	-	TRBJ1-4	once	TRBV5-1
CASSSSILQRDTQYF	TGTGCCAGCAGCTCCAGCATACTCCAGAGGGATACGCAGTATTTT	-	TRBJ2-3	-	TRBV7-5
CASSPSQGSYGYTF	TGTGCCAGCAGCCCCTCCCAGGGATCCTATGGCTACACCTTC	-	TRBJ1-2	-	TRBV11-3
CASSPGLESDEQFF	TGTGCCAGCAGCCCCGGACTAGAAAGTGATGAGCAGTTCTTC	TRBD2	TRBJ2-1	-	TRBV11-3
CASNIPGGEETQYF	TGCGCCAGCAACATCCCGGGGGGAGAAGAGACCCAGTACTTC	TRBD2	TRBJ2-5	-	TRBV5-1
CAISAVGYEQYF	TGTGCCATCTCGGCAGTTGGCTACGAGCAGTACTTC	-	TRBJ2-7	few	TRBV6-8
CASAGGGRAVETQYF	TGTGCCAGCGCCGGGGGGGGCAGGGCGGTCGAGACCCAGTACTTC	TRBD2	TRBJ2-5	few	TRBV6-8
CASRRGVSGRANTGELFF	TGTGCCAGTAGGCGGGGTGTTAGCGGGAGGGCCAACACCGGGGAGCTGTTTTTT	TRBD2	TRBJ2-2	-	TRBV19
CASSLNRGDIYGYTF	TGTGCCAGCTCACTCAACAGGGGTGATATCTATGGCTACACCTTC	TRBD1	TRBJ1-2	-	TRBV18
CAISAIEVGNEQFF	TGTGCCATCAGTGCAATCGAAGTGGGGAATGAGCAGTTCTTC	-	TRBJ2-1	few	TRBV6-8
CASTWGTGAYEQYF	TGTGCCAGCACCTGGGGGACAGGAGCCTACGAGCAGTACTTC	TRBD1	TRBJ2-7	-	TRBV12-5
CASSYRTGRGSNEQFF	TGTGCCAGCAGTTACCGGACAGGGCGGGGGTCCAATGAGCAGTTCTTC	-	TRBJ2-1	-	TRBV6-8